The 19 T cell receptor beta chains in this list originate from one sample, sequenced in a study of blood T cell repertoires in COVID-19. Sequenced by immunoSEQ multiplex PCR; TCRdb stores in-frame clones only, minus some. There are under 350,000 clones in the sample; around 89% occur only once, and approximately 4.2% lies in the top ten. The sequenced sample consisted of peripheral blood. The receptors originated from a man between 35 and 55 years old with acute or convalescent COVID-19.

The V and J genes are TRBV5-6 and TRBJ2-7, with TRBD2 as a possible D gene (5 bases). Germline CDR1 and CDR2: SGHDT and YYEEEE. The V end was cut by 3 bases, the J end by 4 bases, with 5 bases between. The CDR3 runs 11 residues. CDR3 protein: CASSSGYEQYF. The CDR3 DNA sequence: TGTGCCAGCAGCTCGGGGTACGAGCAGTACTTC.

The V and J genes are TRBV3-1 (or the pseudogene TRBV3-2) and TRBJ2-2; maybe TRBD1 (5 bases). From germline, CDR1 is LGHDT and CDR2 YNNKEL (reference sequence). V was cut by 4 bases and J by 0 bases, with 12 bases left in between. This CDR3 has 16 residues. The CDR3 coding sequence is TGTGCCAGCAGCCTACTTGGGGCCCCGAACACCGGGGAGCTGTTTTTT. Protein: CASSLLGAPNTGELFF.

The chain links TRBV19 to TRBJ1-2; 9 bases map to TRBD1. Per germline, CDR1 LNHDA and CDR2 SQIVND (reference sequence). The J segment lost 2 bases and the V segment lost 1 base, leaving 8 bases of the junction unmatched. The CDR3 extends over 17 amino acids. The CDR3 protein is CASSIGRGTGRNYGYTF. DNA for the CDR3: TGTGCCAGTAGTATAGGTCGGGGGACAGGGAGGAACTATGGCTACACCTTC.

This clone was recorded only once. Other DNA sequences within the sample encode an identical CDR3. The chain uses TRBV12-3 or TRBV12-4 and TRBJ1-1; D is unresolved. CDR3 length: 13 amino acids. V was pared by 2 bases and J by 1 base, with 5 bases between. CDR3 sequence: CASSLRQNTEAFF. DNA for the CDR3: TGTGCCAGCAGTTTACGACAGAACACTGAAGCTTTCTTT.

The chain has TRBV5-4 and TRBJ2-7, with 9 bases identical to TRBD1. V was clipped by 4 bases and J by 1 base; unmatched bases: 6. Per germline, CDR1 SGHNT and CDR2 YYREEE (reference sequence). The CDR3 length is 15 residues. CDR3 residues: CASSPRDRVSYEQYF. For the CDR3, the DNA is TGTGCCAGCAGCCCCCGGGACAGGGTGTCCTACGAGCAGTACTTC.

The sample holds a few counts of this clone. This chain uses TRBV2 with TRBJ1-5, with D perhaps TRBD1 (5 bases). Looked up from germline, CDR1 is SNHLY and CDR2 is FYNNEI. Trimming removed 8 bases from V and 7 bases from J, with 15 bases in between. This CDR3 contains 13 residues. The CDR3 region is CASSIGGRQPQHF. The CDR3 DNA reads TGTGCCAGCTCCATCGGGGGACGACAGCCCCAGCATTTT.

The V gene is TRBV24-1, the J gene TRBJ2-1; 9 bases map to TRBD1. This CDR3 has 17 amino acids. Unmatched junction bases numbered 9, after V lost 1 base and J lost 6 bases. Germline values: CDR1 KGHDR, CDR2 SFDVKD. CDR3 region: CATSDFGTGYNSNEQFF. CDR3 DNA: TGTGCCACCAGTGATTTCGGGACAGGGTATAACTCCAATGAGCAGTTCTTC.

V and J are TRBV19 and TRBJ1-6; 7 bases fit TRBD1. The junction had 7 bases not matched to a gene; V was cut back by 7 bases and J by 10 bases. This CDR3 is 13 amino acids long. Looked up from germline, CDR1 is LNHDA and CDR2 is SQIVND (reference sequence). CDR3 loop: CASTRDSQSPLHF. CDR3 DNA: TGTGCCAGTACCCGGGACAGCCAGTCACCCCTCCACTTT.

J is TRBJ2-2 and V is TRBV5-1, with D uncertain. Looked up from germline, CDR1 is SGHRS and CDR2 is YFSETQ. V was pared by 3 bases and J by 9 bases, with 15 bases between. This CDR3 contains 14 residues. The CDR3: CASSSADRWRELFF. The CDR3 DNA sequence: TGCGCCAGCAGCTCCGCTGATCGATGGCGGGAGCTGTTTTTT.

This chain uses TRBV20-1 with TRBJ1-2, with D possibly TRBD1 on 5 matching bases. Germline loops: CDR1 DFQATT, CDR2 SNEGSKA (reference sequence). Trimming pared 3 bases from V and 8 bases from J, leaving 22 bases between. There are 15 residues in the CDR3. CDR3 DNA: TGCAGTGCTAGTTTAATCGGCTGGGGCCCGGAGGGCTACACCTTC. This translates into CSASLIGWGPEGYTF.

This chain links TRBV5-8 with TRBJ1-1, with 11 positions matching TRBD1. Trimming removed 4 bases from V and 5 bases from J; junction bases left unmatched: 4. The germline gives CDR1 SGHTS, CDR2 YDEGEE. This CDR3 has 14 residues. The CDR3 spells CASSRDRGTTEAFF. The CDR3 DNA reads TGTGCCAGCAGCAGGGACAGGGGGACGACTGAAGCTTTCTTT.

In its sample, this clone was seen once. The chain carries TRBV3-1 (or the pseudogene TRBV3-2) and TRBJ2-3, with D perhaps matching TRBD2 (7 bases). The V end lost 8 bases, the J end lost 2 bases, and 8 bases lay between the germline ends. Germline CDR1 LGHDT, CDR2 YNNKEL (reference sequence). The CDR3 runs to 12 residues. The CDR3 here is CASGGATDTQYF. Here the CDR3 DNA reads TGTGCCAGCGGGGGGGCCACAGATACGCAGTATTTT.

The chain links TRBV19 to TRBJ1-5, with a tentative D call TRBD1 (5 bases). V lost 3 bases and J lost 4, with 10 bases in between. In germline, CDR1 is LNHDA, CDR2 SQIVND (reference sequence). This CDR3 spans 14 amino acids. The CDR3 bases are TGTGCCAGTAGTATTTTAGGGGTGAATCAGCCCCAGCATTTT. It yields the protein CASSILGVNQPQHF.

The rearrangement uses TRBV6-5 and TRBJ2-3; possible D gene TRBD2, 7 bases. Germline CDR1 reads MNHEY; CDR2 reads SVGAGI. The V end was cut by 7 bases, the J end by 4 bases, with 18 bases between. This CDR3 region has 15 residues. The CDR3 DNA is TGTGCCAGCACCCGAGGGGGACGGGGGGCAGATACGCAGTATTTT. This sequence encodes CASTRGGRGADTQYF.

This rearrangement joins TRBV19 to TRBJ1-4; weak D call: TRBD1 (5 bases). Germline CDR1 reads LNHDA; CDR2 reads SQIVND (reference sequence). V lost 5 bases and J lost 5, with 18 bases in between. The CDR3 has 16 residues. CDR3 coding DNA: TGTGCCAGTAGTCCAGGGTTTGACAGACTGAATGAAAAACTGTTTTTT. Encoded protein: CASSPGFDRLNEKLFF.

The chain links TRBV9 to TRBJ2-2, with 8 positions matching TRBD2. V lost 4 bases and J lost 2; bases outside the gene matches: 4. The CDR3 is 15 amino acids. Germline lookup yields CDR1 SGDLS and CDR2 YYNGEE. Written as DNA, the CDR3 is TGTGCCAGCAGCCCGCGGGGGGCTAACACCGGGGAGCTGTTTTTT. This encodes CASSPRGANTGELFF. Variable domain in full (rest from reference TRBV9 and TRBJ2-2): DSGVTQTPKHLITATGQRVTLRCSPRSGDLSVYWYQQSLDQGLQFLIQYYNGEERAKGNILERFSAQQFPDLHSELNLSSLELGDSALYFCASSPRGANTGELFFGEGSRLTVL.

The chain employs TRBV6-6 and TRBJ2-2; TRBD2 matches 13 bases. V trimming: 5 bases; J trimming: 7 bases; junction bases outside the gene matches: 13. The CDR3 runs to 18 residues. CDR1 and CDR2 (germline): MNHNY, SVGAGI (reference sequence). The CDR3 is CASSPRGLAGPTGGELFF. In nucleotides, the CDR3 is TGTGCCAGCAGTCCCCGGGGACTAGCGGGACCTACTGGCGGGGAGCTGTTTTTT.

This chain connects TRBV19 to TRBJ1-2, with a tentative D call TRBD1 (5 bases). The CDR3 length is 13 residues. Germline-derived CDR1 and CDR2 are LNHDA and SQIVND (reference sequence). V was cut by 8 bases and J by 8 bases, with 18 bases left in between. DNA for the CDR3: TGTGCCAGTCACAAGCGGGACGGGAGGGGCTACACCTTC. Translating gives CASHKRDGRGYTF.

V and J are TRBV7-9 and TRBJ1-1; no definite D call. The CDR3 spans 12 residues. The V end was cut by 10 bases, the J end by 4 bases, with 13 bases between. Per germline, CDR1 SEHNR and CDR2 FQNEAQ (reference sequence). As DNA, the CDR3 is TGTGCCACTGCGGTGGGGAGCACTGAAGCTTTCTTT. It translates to CATAVGSTEAFF.